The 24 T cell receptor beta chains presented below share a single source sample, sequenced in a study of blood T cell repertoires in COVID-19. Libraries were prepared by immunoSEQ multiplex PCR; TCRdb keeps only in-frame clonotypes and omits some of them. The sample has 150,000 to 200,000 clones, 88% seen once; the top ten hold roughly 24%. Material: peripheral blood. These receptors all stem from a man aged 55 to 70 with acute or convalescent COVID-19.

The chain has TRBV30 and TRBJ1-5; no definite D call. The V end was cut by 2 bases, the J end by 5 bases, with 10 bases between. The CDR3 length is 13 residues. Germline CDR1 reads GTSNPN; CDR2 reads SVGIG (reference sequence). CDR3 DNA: TGTGCCTGGAGTTTGACGGAGGATCAGCCCCAGCATTTT. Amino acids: CAWSLTEDQPQHF.

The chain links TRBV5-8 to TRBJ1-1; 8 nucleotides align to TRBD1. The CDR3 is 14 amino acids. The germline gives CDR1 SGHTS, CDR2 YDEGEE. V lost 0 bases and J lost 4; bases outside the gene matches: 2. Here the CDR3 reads CASSLGRGLTEAFF. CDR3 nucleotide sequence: TGTGCCAGCAGCTTGGGCAGGGGGCTCACTGAAGCTTTCTTT.

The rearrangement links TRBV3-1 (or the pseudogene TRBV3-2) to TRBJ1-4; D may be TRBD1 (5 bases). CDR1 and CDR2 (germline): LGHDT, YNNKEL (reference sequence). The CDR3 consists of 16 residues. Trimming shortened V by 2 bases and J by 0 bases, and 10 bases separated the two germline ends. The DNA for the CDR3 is TGTGCCAGCAGCCAACCGGGGGTCACAACTAATGAAAAACTGTTTTTT. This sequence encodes CASSQPGVTTNEKLFF.

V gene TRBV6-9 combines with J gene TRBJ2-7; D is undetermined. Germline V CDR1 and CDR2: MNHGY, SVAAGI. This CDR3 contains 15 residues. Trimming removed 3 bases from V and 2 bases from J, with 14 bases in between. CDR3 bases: TGTGCCAGCAGTTACACCGGGTCCCTAACCTACGAGCAGTACTTC. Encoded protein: CASSYTGSLTYEQYF.

The CDR3 nucleotides read TGTGCCAGCAGCTCCCCCGGGACTCCGAACACCGGGGAGCTGTTTTTT. Amino acids: CASSSPGTPNTGELFF. The rearrangement joins TRBV5-4 to TRBJ2-2; tentative D call: TRBD2 (6 bases). In germline, CDR1 is SGHNT, CDR2 YYREEE (reference sequence). Trimming removed 3 bases from V and 0 bases from J, with 12 bases in between. This CDR3 is built from 16 residues.

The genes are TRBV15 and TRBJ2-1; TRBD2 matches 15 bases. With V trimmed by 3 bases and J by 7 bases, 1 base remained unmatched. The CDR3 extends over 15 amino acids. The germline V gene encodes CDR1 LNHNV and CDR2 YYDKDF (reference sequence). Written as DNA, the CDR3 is TGTGCCACCAGCAGGGGACTAGCGGGAGGTAATGAGCAGTTCTTC. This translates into CATSRGLAGGNEQFF.

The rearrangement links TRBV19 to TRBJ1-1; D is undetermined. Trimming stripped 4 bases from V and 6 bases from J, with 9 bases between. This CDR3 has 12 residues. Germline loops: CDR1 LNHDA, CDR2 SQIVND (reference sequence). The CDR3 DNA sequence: TGTGCCAGTAGTACAATTAGCGCTGAAGCTTTCTTT. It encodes CASSTISAEAFF.

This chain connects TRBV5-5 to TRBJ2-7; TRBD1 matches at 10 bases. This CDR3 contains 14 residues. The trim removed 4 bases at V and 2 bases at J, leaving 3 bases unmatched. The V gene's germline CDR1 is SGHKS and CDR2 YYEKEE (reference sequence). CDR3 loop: CASSVGTGAYEQYV. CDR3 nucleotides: TGTGCCAGCAGCGTCGGGACAGGGGCCTACGAGCAGTACGTC.

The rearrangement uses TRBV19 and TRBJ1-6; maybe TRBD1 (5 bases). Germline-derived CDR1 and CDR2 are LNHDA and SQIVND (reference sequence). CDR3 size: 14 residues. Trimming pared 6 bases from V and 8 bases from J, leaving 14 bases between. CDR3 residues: CASRFPGQDSPLHF. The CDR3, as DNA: TGTGCCAGTAGGTTTCCAGGGCAGGATTCACCCCTCCACTTT.

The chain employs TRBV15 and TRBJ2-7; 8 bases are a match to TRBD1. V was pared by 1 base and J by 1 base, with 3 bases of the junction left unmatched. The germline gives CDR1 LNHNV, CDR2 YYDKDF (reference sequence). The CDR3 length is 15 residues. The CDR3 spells CATSRGRQGSYEQYV. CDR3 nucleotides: TGTGCCACCAGCAGAGGTAGACAGGGGTCCTACGAGCAGTACGTC.

CDR3 in DNA: TGTGCCAGCAGTTTAACGGGTAGCACCCGCTCCTACGAGCAGTACTTC. Translating it yields CASSLTGSTRSYEQYF. The gene calls are TRBV27 and TRBJ2-7, with D unresolved. This CDR3 region has 16 residues. Trimming pared 2 bases from V and 0 bases from J, leaving 14 bases between. Per germline, CDR1 MNHEY and CDR2 SMNVEV (reference sequence).

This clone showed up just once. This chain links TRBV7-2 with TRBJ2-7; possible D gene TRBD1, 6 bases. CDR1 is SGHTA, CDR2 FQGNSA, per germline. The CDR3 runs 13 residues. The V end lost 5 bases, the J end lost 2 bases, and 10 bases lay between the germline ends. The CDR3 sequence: CASSRGFTYEQYV. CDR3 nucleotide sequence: TGTGCCAGCAGCAGGGGGTTCACCTACGAGCAGTACGTC.

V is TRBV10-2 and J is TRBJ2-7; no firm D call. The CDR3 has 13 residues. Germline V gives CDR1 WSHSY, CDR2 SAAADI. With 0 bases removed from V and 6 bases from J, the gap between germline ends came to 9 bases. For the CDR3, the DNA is TGCGCCAGCAGTGAGTCTGCGAGCCCCGAGCAGTACGTC. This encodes CASSESASPEQYV.

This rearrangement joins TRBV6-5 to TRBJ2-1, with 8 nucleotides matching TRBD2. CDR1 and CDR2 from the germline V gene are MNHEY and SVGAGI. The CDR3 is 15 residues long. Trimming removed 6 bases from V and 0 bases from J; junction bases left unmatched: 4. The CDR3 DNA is TGTGCCAGCAGAGCGGGGGAGAGCTCCTACAATGAGCAGTTCTTC. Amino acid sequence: CASRAGESSYNEQFF.

The CDR3 DNA is TGTGCCAGCAGCCTCCGGACAGGGACGGTCACAGATACGCAGTATTTT. Translation gives CASSLRTGTVTDTQYF. V gene TRBV7-3 combines with J gene TRBJ2-3, with TRBD1 matching over 8 bases. Germline CDR1 SGHTA, CDR2 FQGTGA. Trimming cost V 5 bases and J 2 bases; bases outside gene matches: 9. This CDR3 contains 16 residues.

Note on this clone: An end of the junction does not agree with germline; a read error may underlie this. The CDR3 loop is CAWEGASNNSPLHF. DNA of the CDR3: TGTGCCTGGGAAGGGGCCTCCAATAATTCACCCCTCCACTTT. V usage is TRBV30 and J usage is TRBJ1-6; possibly TRBD1 for D (5 bases). Per germline, CDR1 GTSNPN and CDR2 SVGIG (reference sequence). This CDR3 comprises 14 residues.

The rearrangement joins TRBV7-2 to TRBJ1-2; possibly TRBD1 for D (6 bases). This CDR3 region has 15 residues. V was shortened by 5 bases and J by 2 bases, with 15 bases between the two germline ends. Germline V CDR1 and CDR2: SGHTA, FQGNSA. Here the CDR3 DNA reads TGTGCCAGCAGCGGCCACAGGGTTGGGAACTATGGCTACACCTTC. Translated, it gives CASSGHRVGNYGYTF.

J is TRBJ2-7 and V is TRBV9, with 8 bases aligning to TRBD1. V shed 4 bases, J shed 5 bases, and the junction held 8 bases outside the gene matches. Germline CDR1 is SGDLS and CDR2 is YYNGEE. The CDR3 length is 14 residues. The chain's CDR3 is CASSPRPDRDEQYF. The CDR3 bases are TGTGCCAGCAGCCCACGTCCGGACAGGGACGAGCAGTACTTC.

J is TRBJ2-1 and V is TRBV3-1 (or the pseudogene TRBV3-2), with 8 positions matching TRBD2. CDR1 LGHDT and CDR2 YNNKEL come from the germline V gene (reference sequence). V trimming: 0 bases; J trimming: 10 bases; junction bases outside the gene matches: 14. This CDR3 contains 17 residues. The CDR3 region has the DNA TGTGCCAGCAGCCAAGATATCCCAGCGGGGGCTACAATAGAGCAGTTCTTC. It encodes CASSQDIPAGATIEQFF.

The CDR3 spells CASSLQGLMGGYTF. In nucleotides, the CDR3 is TGTGCCAGCAGCCTACAGGGGCTCATGGGTGGCTACACCTTC. This chain joins TRBV27 and TRBJ1-2; 7 bases fit TRBD1. From germline, CDR1 is MNHEY and CDR2 SMNVEV (reference sequence). V was pared by 6 bases and J by 7 bases, with 11 bases of the junction left unmatched. The CDR3 has 14 amino acids.

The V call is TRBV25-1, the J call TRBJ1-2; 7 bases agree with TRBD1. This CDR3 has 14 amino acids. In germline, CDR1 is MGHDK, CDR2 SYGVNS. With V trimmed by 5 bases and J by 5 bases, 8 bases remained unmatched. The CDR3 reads CASSLGGVRYGYTF. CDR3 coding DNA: TGTGCCAGCAGTTTAGGGGGCGTTAGGTATGGCTACACCTTC.

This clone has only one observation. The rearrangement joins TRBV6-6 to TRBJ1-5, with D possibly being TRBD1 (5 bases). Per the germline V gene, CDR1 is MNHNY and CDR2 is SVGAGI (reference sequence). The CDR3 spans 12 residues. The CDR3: CASNSGDQPQHF. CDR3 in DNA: TGTGCATCAAACTCGGGGGATCAGCCCCAGCATTTT.

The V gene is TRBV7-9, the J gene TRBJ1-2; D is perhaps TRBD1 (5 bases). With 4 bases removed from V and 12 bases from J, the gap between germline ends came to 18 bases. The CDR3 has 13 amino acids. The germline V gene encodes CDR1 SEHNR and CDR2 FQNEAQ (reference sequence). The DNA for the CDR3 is TGTGCCAGCAGCTCCTCCGACAGTTCTAGGGACACCTTC. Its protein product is CASSSSDSSRDTF.

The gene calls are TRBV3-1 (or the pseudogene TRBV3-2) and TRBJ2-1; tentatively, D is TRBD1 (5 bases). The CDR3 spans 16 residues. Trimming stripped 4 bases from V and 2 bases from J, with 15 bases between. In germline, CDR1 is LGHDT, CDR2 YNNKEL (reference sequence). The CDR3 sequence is CASSPLRADTYNEQFF. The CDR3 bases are TGTGCCAGCAGCCCCCTCCGGGCGGACACCTACAATGAGCAGTTCTTC.